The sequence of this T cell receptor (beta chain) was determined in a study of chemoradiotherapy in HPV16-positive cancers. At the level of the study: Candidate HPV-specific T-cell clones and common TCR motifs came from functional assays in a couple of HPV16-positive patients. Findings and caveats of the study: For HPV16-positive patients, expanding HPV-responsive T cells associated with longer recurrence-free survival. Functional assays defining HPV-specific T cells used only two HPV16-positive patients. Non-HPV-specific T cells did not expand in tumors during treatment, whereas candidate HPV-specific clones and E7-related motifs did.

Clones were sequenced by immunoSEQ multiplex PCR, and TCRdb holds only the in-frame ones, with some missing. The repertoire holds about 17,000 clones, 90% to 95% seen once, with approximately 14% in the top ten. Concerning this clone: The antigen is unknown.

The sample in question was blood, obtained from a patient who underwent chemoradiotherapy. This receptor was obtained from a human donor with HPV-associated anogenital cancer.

CDR3 protein: CASSPSFIRTDTQYF. The CDR3, as DNA: TGTGCCAGCAGCCCCTCGTTTATCAGGACAGATACGCAGTATTTT. The chain combines TRBV7-2 with TRBJ2-3; no firm D call. The CDR3 sequence is 15 residues long. The V and J ends lost 5 bases and 3 bases respectively, with 15 bases between them. Germline V lookup: CDR1 SGHTA, CDR2 FQGNSA.